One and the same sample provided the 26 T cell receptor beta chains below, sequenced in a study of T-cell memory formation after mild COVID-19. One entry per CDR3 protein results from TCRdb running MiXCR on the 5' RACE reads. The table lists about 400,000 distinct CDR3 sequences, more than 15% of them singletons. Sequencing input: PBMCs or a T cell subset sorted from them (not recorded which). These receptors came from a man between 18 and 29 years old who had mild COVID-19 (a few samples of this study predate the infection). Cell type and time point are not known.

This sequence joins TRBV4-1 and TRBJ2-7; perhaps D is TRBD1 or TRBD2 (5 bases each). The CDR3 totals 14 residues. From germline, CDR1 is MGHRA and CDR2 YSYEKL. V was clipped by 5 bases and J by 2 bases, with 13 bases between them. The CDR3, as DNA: TGCGCCAGCAGCTATGGGACCGCTACCTACGAGCAGTACTTC. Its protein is CASSYGTATYEQYF.

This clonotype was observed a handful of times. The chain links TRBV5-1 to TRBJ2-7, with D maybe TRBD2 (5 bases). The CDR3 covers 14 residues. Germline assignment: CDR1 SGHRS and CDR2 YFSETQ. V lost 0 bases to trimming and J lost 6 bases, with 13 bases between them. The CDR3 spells CASSLASGSPEQYF. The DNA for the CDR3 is TGCGCCAGCAGCTTGGCTTCGGGGTCCCCCGAGCAGTACTTC. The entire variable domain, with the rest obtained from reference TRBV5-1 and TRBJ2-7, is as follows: KAGVTQTPRYLIKTRGQQVTLSCSPISGHRSVSWYQQTPGQGLQFLFEYFSETQRNKGNFPGRFSGRQFSNSRSEMNVSTLELGDSALYLCASSLASGSPEQYFGPGTRLTVT.

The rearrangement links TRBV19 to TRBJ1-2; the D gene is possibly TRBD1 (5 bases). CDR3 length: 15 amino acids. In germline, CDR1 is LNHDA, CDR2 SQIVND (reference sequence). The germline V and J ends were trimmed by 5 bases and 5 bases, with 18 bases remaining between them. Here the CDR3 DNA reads TGTGCCAGTAGTGTCCCCGGGACCGATTATTATGGCTACACCTTC. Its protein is CASSVPGTDYYGYTF. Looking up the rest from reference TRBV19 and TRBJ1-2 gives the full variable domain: DGGITQSPKYLFRKEGQNVTLSCEQNLNHDAMYWYRQDPGQGLRLIYYSQIVNDFQKGDIAEGYSVSREKKESFPLTVTSAQKNPTAFYLCASSVPGTDYYGYTFGSGTRLTVV.

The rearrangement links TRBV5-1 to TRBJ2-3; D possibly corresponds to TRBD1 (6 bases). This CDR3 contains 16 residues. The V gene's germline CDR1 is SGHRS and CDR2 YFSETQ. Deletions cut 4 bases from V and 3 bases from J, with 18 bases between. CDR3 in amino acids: CASSLEWQGWTDTQYF. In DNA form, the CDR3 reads TGCGCCAGCAGCCTGGAGTGGCAGGGGTGGACAGATACGCAGTATTTT.

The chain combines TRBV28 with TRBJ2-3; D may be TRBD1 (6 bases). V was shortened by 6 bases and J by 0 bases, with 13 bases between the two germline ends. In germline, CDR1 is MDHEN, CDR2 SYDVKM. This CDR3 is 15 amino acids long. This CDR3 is CASSSDRTSTDTQYF. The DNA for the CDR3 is TGTGCCAGCAGCTCCGACAGGACTAGCACAGATACGCAGTATTTT. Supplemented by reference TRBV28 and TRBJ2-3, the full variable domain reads DVKVTQSSRYLVKRTGEKVFLECVQDMDHENMFWYRQDPGLGLRLIYFSYDVKMKEKGDIPEGYSVSREKKERFSLILESASTNQTSMYLCASSSDRTSTDTQYFGPGTRLTVL.

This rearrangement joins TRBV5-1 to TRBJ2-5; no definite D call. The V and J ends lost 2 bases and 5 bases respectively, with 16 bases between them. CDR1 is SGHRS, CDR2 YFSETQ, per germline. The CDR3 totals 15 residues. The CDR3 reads CASSFQDPVGETQYF. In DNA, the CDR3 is TGCGCCAGCAGCTTCCAGGACCCCGTGGGGGAGACCCAGTACTTC. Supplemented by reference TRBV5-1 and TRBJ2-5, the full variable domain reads KAGVTQTPRYLIKTRGQQVTLSCSPISGHRSVSWYQQTPGQGLQFLFEYFSETQRNKGNFPGRFSGRQFSNSRSEMNVSTLELGDSALYLCASSFQDPVGETQYFGPGTRLLVL.

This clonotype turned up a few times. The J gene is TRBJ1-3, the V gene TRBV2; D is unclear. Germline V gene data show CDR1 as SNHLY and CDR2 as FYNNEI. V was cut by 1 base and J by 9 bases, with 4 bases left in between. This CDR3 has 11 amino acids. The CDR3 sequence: CASSEEGTIYF. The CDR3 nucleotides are TGTGCCAGCAGTGAAGAAGGCACCATATATTTT.

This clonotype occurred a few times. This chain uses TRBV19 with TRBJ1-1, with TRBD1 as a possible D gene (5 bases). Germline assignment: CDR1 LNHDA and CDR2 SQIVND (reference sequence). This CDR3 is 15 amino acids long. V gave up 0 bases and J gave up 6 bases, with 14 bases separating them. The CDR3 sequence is CASSIEQEIGAEAFF. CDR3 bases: TGTGCCAGTAGTATAGAACAGGAGATTGGGGCTGAAGCTTTCTTT.

The CDR3 sequence is CASSPTPPGELFF. Written as DNA, the CDR3 is TGTGCCAGCAGCCCAACCCCCCCCGGGGAGCTGTTTTTT. J is TRBJ2-2 and V is TRBV7-2; D is undetermined. V lost 5 bases, J lost 6 bases, and 10 bases lay in between. The germline CDR1 and CDR2 sequences are SGHTA and FQGNSA. The CDR3 contains 13 residues.

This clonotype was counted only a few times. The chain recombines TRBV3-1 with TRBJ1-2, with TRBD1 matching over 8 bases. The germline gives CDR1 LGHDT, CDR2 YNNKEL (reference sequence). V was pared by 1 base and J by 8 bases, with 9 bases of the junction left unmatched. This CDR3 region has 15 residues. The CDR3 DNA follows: TGTGCCAGCAGCCAAGGAAACAGGGGGTCAGGCGGCTACACCTTC. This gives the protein CASSQGNRGSGGYTF.

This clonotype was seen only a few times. CDR3 DNA: TGCGCCAGCAGCCAAGTCCCTTATGGCAGCCCGTATGGCTACACCTTC. Protein sequence: CASSQVPYGSPYGYTF. V and J are TRBV4-3 and TRBJ1-2, with D hard to call. CDR1 is LGHNA and CDR2 is YSLEER in the germline V gene. CDR3 length equals 16 residues. V was trimmed by 1 base and J by 5 bases, leaving 17 bases between them.

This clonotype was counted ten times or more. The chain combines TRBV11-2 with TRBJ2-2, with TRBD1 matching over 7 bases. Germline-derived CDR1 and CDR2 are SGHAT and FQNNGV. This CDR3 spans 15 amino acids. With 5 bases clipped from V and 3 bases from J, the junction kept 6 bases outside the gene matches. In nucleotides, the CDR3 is TGTGCCAGCAGCGGTACAGGGGCCTACACCGGGGAGCTGTTTTTT. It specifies CASSGTGAYTGELFF.

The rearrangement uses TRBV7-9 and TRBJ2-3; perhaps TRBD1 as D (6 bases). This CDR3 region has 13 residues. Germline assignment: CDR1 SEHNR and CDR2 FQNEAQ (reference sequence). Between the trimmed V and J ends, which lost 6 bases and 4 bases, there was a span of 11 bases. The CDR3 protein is CASRTGFPDTQYF. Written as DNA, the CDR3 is TGTGCCAGCAGAACAGGGTTTCCAGATACGCAGTATTTT.

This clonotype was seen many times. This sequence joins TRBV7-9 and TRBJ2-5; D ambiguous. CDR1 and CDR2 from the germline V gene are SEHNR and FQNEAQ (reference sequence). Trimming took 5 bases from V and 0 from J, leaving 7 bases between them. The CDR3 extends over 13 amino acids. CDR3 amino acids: CASSALYQETQYF. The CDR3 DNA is TGTGCCAGCAGCGCGCTATACCAAGAGACCCAGTACTTC. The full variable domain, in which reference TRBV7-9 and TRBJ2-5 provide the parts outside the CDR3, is DTGVSQNPRHKITKRGQNVTFRCDPISEHNRLYWYRQTLGQGPEFLTYFQNEAQLEKSRLLSDRFSAERPKGSFSTLEIQRTEQGDSAMYLCASSALYQETQYFGPGTRLLVL.

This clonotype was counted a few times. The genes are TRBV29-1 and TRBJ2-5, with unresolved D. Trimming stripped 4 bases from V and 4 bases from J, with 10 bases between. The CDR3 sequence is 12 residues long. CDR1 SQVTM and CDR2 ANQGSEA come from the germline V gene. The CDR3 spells CSVAGPRETQYF. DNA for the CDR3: TGCAGCGTTGCAGGACCTCGAGAGACCCAGTACTTC.

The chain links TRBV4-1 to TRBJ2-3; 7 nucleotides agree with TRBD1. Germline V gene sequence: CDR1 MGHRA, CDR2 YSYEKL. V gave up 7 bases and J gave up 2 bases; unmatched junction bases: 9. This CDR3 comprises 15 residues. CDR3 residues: CASNPGQTSTDTQYF. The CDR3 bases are TGCGCCAGCAACCCGGGACAGACGTCCACAGATACGCAGTATTTT.

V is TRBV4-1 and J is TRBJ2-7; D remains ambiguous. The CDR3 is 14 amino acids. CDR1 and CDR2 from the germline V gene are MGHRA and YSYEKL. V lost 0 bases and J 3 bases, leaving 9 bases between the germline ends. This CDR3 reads CASSQETMGYEQYV. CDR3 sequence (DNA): TGCGCCAGCAGCCAAGAGACCATGGGCTACGAGCAGTACGTC.

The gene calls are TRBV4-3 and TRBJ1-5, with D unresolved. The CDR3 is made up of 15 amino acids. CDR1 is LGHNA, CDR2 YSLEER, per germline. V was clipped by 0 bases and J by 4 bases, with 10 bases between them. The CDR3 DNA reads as TGCGCCAGCAGCCAAGATAGAACCGGTAATCAGCCCCAGCATTTT. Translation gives CASSQDRTGNQPQHF.

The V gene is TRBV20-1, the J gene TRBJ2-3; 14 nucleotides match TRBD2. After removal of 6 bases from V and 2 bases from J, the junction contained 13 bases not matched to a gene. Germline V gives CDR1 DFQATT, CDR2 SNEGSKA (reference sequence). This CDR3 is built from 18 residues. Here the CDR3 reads CSARRTSGGPYNTDTQYF. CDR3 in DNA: TGCAGTGCCCGACGGACTAGCGGGGGGCCCTACAACACAGATACGCAGTATTTT.

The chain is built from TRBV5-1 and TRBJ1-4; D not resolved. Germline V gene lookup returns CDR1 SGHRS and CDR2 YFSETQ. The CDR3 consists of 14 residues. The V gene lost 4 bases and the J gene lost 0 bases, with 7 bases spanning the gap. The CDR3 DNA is TGCGCCAGCAGCGGCAGCGCAACTAATGAAAAACTGTTTTTT. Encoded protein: CASSGSATNEKLFF.

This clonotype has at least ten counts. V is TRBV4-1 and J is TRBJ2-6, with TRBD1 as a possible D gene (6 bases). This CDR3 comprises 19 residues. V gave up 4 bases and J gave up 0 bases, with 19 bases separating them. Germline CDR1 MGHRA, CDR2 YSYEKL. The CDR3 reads CASSLRAPGVDSGANVLTF. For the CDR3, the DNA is TGCGCCAGCAGCCTTAGGGCTCCAGGGGTCGACTCTGGGGCCAACGTCCTGACTTTC.

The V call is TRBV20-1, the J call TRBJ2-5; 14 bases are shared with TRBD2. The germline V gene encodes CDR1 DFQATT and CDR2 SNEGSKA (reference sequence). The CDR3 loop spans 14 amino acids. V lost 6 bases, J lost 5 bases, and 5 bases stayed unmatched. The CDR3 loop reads CSATSGGAGETQYF. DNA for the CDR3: TGCAGTGCGACTAGCGGGGGGGCAGGGGAGACCCAGTACTTC.

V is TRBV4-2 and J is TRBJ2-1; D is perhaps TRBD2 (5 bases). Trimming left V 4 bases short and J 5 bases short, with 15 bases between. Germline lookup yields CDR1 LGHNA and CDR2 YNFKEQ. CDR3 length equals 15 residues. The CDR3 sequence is CASSLGVAPNNEQFF. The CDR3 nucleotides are TGTGCCAGCAGCCTTGGGGTAGCGCCCAACAATGAGCAGTTCTTC.

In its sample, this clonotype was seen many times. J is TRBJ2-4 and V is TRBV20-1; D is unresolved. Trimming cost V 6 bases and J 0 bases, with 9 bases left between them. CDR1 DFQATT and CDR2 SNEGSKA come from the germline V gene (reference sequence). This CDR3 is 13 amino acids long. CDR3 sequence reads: CSAADLAKNIQYF. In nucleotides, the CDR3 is TGCAGTGCGGCAGATTTAGCCAAAAACATTCAGTACTTC.

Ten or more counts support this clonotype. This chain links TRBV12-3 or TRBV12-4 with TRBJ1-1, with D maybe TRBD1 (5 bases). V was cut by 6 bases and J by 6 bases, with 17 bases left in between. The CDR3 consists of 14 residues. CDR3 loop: CASSPQGRFAEAFF. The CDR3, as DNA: TGTGCCAGCAGCCCCCAGGGAAGGTTTGCTGAAGCTTTCTTT.

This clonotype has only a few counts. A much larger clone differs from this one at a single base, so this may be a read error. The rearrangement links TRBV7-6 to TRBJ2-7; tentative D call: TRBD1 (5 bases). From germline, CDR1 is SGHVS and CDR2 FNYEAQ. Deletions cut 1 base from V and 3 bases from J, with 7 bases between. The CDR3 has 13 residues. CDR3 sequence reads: CASSLETDYEQYF. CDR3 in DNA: TGTGCCAGCAGCTTAGAGACAGACTACGAGCAGTACTTC. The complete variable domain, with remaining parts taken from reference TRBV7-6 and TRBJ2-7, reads GAGVSQSPRYKVTKRGQDVALRCDPISGHVSLYWYRQALGQGPEFLTYFNYEAQQDKSGLPNDRFSAERPEGSISTLTIQRTEQRDSAMYRCASSLETDYEQYFGPGTRLTVT.